These T cell receptor beta chains were read from a single sample in a study of blood T cells in healthy people across ages. One entry per CDR3 protein, called by TCRdb with MiXCR from the 5' RACE reads. The profile shows about 700,000 distinct CDR3 sequences, roughly 32% of them singletons. The source material was blood. The source of these receptors is a woman over 75 in good health. Both conserved end residues are part of each CDR3. D genes are given only for firm matches. For some rows the clone size is stated as once, few or many, or as a class when expanded; others skip it.

cdr3_nt	cdr3_aa	d_call	v_call	j_call	clone_size
TGTGCCAGCAGCCAAGATGGGGTTCTGGCAGGGGGCTCCTACGAGCAGTACTTC	CASSQDGVLAGGSYEQYF	TRBD1	TRBV4-2	TRBJ2-7	many
TGCAGTGCCCTGACAGAACACTACGAGCAGTACTTC	CSALTEHYEQYF	.	TRBV20-1	TRBJ2-7	.
TGTGCCAGCAGCACAGCACCGGGACAGGGGCGGAGCGAGCAGTACTTC	CASSTAPGQGRSEQYF	TRBD1	TRBV5-6	TRBJ2-7	.
TGCAGTGCCACCAGTGGCAGGGGGAAAGGCTACACCTTC	CSATSGRGKGYTF	TRBD1	TRBV20-1	TRBJ1-2	.
TGTGCCAGCTCACTATCACGACAGGGGACCCCTGAAGCTTTCTTT	CASSLSRQGTPEAFF	TRBD1	TRBV18	TRBJ1-1	few
TGTGCCAGCAGCGTAGGGGCAGAAGAGACCCAGTACTTC	CASSVGAEETQYF	.	TRBV9	TRBJ2-5	.
TGTGCCAGCAGTTCCTGGGGGGGTAGTGGGACCCAGTACTTC	CASSSWGGSGTQYF	TRBD2	TRBV6-5	TRBJ2-5	many
TGCAGTGCTCTGACTAGCGGGGGGCCAGATACGCAGTATTTT	CSALTSGGPDTQYF	TRBD2	TRBV20-1	TRBJ2-3	many
TGTGCCAGCAGGCCTCCGGGACAGGGGTACAATGAGCAGTTCTTC	CASRPPGQGYNEQFF	TRBD1	TRBV2	TRBJ2-1	many
TGTGCCAACAGCTTTCTGGGAGGACGCCGGGGGAATGAGCAGTTCTTC	CANSFLGGRRGNEQFF	.	TRBV5-6	TRBJ2-1	.
TGTGCCAGCAGCCGACAAGAGAACTATGGCTACACCTTC	CASSRQENYGYTF	.	TRBV7-9	TRBJ1-2	few
TGTGCCAGCAGCGTAGGGGCGGAACCGTACGAGCAGTACTTC	CASSVGAEPYEQYF	.	TRBV9	TRBJ2-7	.
TGTGCCAGCAAGCTTTTAACCCATAGCGGGGGGGCAAAGGACAATGAGCAGTACTTC	CASKLLTHSGGAKDNEQYF	TRBD2	TRBV7-9	TRBJ2-7	.
TGCGCCAGCAGCCAAGTGGGTCTTAAACAGCCCCAGCATTTT	CASSQVGLKQPQHF	.	TRBV4-1	TRBJ1-5	.
TGTGCCAGCAGCTTAGCGACAGGGAGCACTAACTATGGCTACACCTTC	CASSLATGSTNYGYTF	TRBD1	TRBV7-2	TRBJ1-2	many
TGCAGTGTCCAGCCGGGGACAGGGACATTCAATGAGCAGTTCTTC	CSVQPGTGTFNEQFF	TRBD1	TRBV20-1	TRBJ2-1	many
TGCGCCAGCAGCTTGGAGGGCAGGGGTTGGGTAAATGAGCAGTTCTTC	CASSLEGRGWVNEQFF	.	TRBV5-1	TRBJ2-1	many
TGTGCCAGCAGTTTGTACCTGAACACTGAAGCTTTCTTT	CASSLYLNTEAFF	.	TRBV12-3/TRBV12-4	TRBJ1-1	many
TGCAGTGCCTCCCCTAGGAGCTCCTACAATGAGCAGTTCTTC	CSASPRSSYNEQFF	.	TRBV20-1	TRBJ2-1	.
TGTGCTAGCAGCCCAGGGACTAGTTCCCAAGAGACCCAGTACTTC	CASSPGTSSQETQYF	TRBD2	TRBV7-7	TRBJ2-5	many
TGTGCCACCAGTGATCGGAAAGGGGGGGAGGATACGCAGTATTTT	CATSDRKGGEDTQYF	.	TRBV24-1	TRBJ2-3	many
TGCAGTGCAAACGGACAGGGGGAGACCTACGAGCAGTACTTC	CSANGQGETYEQYF	TRBD1	TRBV20-1	TRBJ2-7	many
TGCAGTGCTACCCTTGGGACTAGCGGGGGGAAAGAGACCCAGTACTTC	CSATLGTSGGKETQYF	TRBD2	TRBV20-1	TRBJ2-5	.
TGTGCCAGCAGTTTTCTACGCGGCTTTTCGGGACAGGACTCCACCGGGGAGCTGTTTTTT	CASSFLRGFSGQDSTGELFF	TRBD1	TRBV12-3/TRBV12-4	TRBJ2-2	few
TGTGCCAGCAGATCCGGACAGGAAGGCTATGGCTACACCTTC	CASRSGQEGYGYTF	TRBD1	TRBV7-2	TRBJ1-2	.
TGTGCCAGCAGTTTAAGCGGAGTGAGAGCAGATACGCAGTATTTT	CASSLSGVRADTQYF	.	TRBV12-3/TRBV12-4	TRBJ2-3	.
TGTGCCAGCAGCGATAACCTGGGTCACCGAGAGACCCAGTACTTC	CASSDNLGHRETQYF	.	TRBV7-2	TRBJ2-5	many
TGTGCCAGCAGTCCCGATCGGGGCGGACAAGAGACCCAGTACTTC	CASSPDRGGQETQYF	.	TRBV27	TRBJ2-5	.
TGTGCCAGCAGTTTCCCCTACAGGGGATCTAGCGGAATCGACACAGATACGCAGTATTTT	CASSFPYRGSSGIDTDTQYF	.	TRBV28	TRBJ2-3	.
TGTGCCAGCAGCCAAGAAATGAATCAGCCCCAGCATTTT	CASSQEMNQPQHF	.	TRBV3-1	TRBJ1-5	many
TGCAGTGCTAGACCCGGACAGGGCAATCAGCCCCAGCATTTT	CSARPGQGNQPQHF	TRBD1	TRBV20-1	TRBJ1-5	many
TGTGCCAGCAGTTACCGGGAACAGGGGGCACTTACTGGGGCCAACGTCCTGACTTTC	CASSYREQGALTGANVLTF	TRBD1	TRBV6-5	TRBJ2-6	many
TGTGCCAGCAGCCAAGATATATACAAGGCCGAGCAGTACTTC	CASSQDIYKAEQYF	.	TRBV3-1	TRBJ2-7	many
TGTGCCAGCAAGGGCCAGGGGGCCAACAATGAGCAGTACTTC	CASKGQGANNEQYF	TRBD1	TRBV25-1	TRBJ2-7	few
TGCAGTGCTATGACAGGGGGCTATGGCTACACCTTC	CSAMTGGYGYTF	TRBD1	TRBV20-1	TRBJ1-2	many
TGTGCCAGCAGCCAAGCACTAGCGGGGAGTGAGCAGTTCTTC	CASSQALAGSEQFF	TRBD2	TRBV14	TRBJ2-1	many
TGCAGCACCACGGACGGACAGGGGAATGGTGGCTACACCTTC	CSTTDGQGNGGYTF	TRBD1	TRBV29-1	TRBJ1-2	many
TGTGCCAGCAGTAGGACAGGGGAGATCTATGGCTACACCTTC	CASSRTGEIYGYTF	TRBD1	TRBV6-5	TRBJ1-2	many
TGTGCCAGCAGCCAATCAGGGGGCATCCCCCAGCCCCAGCATTTT	CASSQSGGIPQPQHF	TRBD1	TRBV3-1	TRBJ1-5	.
TGTGCCACCAGTGATTTGGAGGGAGCGGGTACAGATACGCAGTATTTT	CATSDLEGAGTDTQYF	.	TRBV24-1	TRBJ2-3	many
TGTGCCAGCAGCGTGGGTAGTAGCGGGAATACGCAGTATTTT	CASSVGSSGNTQYF	TRBD2	TRBV9	TRBJ2-3	.
TGTGCCAGCAGCTACGCCGGGACAGGGGGGCCCACAGATACGCAGTATTTT	CASSYAGTGGPTDTQYF	TRBD1	TRBV11-2	TRBJ2-3	many